The 20 T cell receptor beta chains in this list originate from one sample, sequenced in a study of naive and memory T cell subsets. Both TRBC1 and TRBC2 were covered by a beta constant-region primer of two equimolar oligonucleotides. Each CDR3 protein gets one entry after TCRdb re-called the UMI-ligation and nested PCR reads with MiXCR. The sample includes 81,000 or so distinct CDR3 sequences, about 6.5% of them seen just once. Sequencing was carried out using central memory CD4+ T cells from blood. The receptors originated from a human donor in good health.

This clonotype showed up many times. The chain is built from TRBV7-9 and TRBJ1-1, with D possibly being TRBD1 (6 bases). CDR1 SEHNR and CDR2 FQNEAQ come from the germline V gene (reference sequence). The CDR3 totals 13 residues. V was trimmed by 6 bases and J by 5 bases, leaving 13 bases between them. The CDR3 spells CASREGGWTEAFF. The CDR3 region has the DNA TGTGCCAGCAGGGAGGGGGGATGGACTGAAGCTTTCTTT.

This clonotype was seen more than once but under ten times. The rearrangement joins TRBV12-3 or TRBV12-4 to TRBJ2-1; perhaps TRBD1 as D (6 bases). CDR3 length: 13 residues. The germline V and J ends were trimmed by 3 bases and 16 bases, with 19 bases remaining between them. The CDR3 loop is CASSFTQGGNDFF. Here the CDR3 DNA reads TGTGCCAGCAGTTTTACCCAAGGGGGTAATGATTTCTTC.

The chain recombines TRBV19 with TRBJ2-1; 9 positions agree with TRBD1. Unmatched junction bases numbered 7, after V lost 5 bases and J lost 8 bases. CDR3 length: 14 residues. Germline lookup yields CDR1 LNHDA and CDR2 SQIVND (reference sequence). CDR3 protein: CASSSRDRVHEQFF. The DNA for the CDR3 is TGTGCCAGTAGTTCCCGGGACAGGGTACATGAGCAGTTCTTC.

This clonotype came up many times. This chain connects TRBV7-2 to TRBJ2-5, with 10 bases fitting TRBD2. The trim removed 5 bases at V and 1 base at J, leaving 7 bases unmatched. This CDR3 spans 16 amino acids. Germline V lookup: CDR1 SGHTA, CDR2 FQGNSA. The CDR3 DNA follows: TGTGCCAGCAGCCATGGTCTAGCGGGGGTCCAAGAGACCCAGTACTTC. Its protein product is CASSHGLAGVQETQYF. The variable domain in full, completed from reference TRBV7-2 and TRBJ2-5, reads GAGVSQSPSNKVTEKGKDVELRCDPISGHTALYWYRQSLGQGLEFLIYFQGNSAPDKSGLPSDRFSAERTGGSVSTLTIQRTQQEDSAVYLCASSHGLAGVQETQYFGPGTRLLVL.

This clonotype has just a few counts. The chain has TRBV7-9 and TRBJ2-7, with 9 positions matching TRBD1. The CDR3 has 14 residues. The germline V gene encodes CDR1 SEHNR and CDR2 FQNEAQ (reference sequence). V lost 3 bases, J lost 7 bases, and 7 bases stayed unmatched. CDR3: CASSFGDRVEEQYF. CDR3 nucleotide sequence: TGTGCCAGCAGCTTTGGGGACAGGGTAGAAGAGCAGTACTTC.

This clonotype was observed many times. The chain joins TRBV7-2 to TRBJ1-2; D perhaps matches TRBD1 (5 bases). V was pared by 3 bases and J by 4 bases, with 9 bases between. This CDR3 comprises 13 residues. The germline CDR1 and CDR2 sequences are SGHTA and FQGNSA. DNA for the CDR3: TGTGCCAGCAGCTTCGACAGCGCCTATGGCTACACCTTC. This gives the protein CASSFDSAYGYTF. Supplemented by reference TRBV7-2 and TRBJ1-2, the full variable domain reads GAGVSQSPSNKVTEKGKDVELRCDPISGHTALYWYRQSLGQGLEFLIYFQGNSAPDKSGLPSDRFSAERTGGSVSTLTIQRTQQEDSAVYLCASSFDSAYGYTFGSGTRLTVV.

In its sample, this clonotype was seen many times. The chain joins TRBV11-2 to TRBJ2-3; a possible D gene is TRBD1 (8 bases). Germline values: CDR1 SGHAT, CDR2 FQNNGV. This CDR3 region has 13 residues. V lost 6 bases and J 9 bases, leaving 16 bases between the germline ends. The CDR3 loop is CASSNGQGGTQYF. The CDR3 bases are TGTGCCAGCAGTAACGGACAGGGAGGGACGCAGTATTTT.

J is TRBJ1-1 and V is TRBV5-6, with D possibly TRBD1 on 6 matching bases. V was clipped by 1 base and J by 1 base, with 11 bases between them. CDR3 length: 15 residues. Germline V CDR1 and CDR2: SGHDT, YYEEEE. CDR3 sequence reads: CASSLWGLANTEAFF. In nucleotides, the CDR3 is TGTGCCAGCAGCTTGTGGGGGCTGGCGAACACTGAAGCTTTCTTT.

The J gene is TRBJ2-1, the V gene TRBV7-3; either TRBD1 or TRBD2 may supply D (5 bases each). Between the trimmed V and J ends, which lost 8 bases and 9 bases, there was a span of 20 bases. CDR1 is SGHTA, CDR2 FQGTGA, per germline. The CDR3 consists of 14 residues. CDR3: CASSVGTGRTEQFF. The CDR3 DNA follows: TGTGCCAGCTCTGTCGGGACCGGGCGGACTGAGCAGTTCTTC.

This clonotype was recorded many times. The genes are TRBV27 and TRBJ2-1; 8 bases match TRBD1. Germline lookup yields CDR1 MNHEY and CDR2 SMNVEV (reference sequence). The CDR3 length is 14 residues. Germline trimming cut 5 bases from V and 6 bases from J; bases unmatched to any gene: 6. CDR3 residues: CASSLQGAVNEQFF. CDR3 bases: TGTGCCAGCAGTCTTCAGGGGGCGGTCAATGAGCAGTTCTTC.

This clonotype was detected many times. This sequence joins TRBV3-1 and TRBJ2-3; D is unclear. Trimming pared 2 bases from V and 2 bases from J, leaving 5 bases between. The CDR3 runs to 13 residues. Germline CDR1 is LGHDT and CDR2 is YNNKEL (reference sequence). CDR3 nucleotides: TGTGCCAGCAGCCAATTAAACACAGATACGCAGTATTTT. Its translation: CASSQLNTDTQYF.

This clonotype came up many times. The V call is TRBV20-1, the J call TRBJ2-7, with 8 bases that match TRBD1. The trim removed 1 base at V and 3 bases at J, leaving 5 bases unmatched. The germline gives CDR1 DFQATT, CDR2 SNEGSKA (reference sequence). The CDR3 is made up of 14 amino acids. The CDR3 DNA sequence: TGCAGTGCTAGAGGAGGGACAGGCCTCTACGAGCAGTACTTC. Translating gives CSARGGTGLYEQYF.

This clonotype was detected many times. The rearrangement joins TRBV20-1 to TRBJ2-3; D is possibly TRBD2 (5 bases). V lost 8 bases and J lost 0, with 15 bases in between. Germline-derived CDR1 and CDR2 are DFQATT and SNEGSKA (reference sequence). CDR3 size: 14 residues. CDR3 sequence (DNA): TGCAGTATGAAGGGAGTAGGAAGCACAGATACGCAGTATTTT. Residues: CSMKGVGSTDTQYF.

This clonotype was recorded at least ten times. The CDR3 bases are TGCAGTGCTGGGGAATCAGTAGGTGAAAAACTGTTTTTT. Its translation: CSAGESVGEKLFF. The J gene is TRBJ1-4, the V gene TRBV20-1; no clear D gene. Trimming stripped 5 bases from V and 7 bases from J, with 14 bases between. Looked up from germline, CDR1 is DFQATT and CDR2 is SNEGSKA (reference sequence). This CDR3 has 13 amino acids.

The CDR3 DNA sequence: TGTGCCAGCAGTCCAGGGGGTCCATTACCAATGAACACTGAAGCTTTCTTT. This sequence encodes CASSPGGPLPMNTEAFF. The V and J genes are TRBV27 and TRBJ1-1; 7 bases agree with TRBD1. There are 17 residues in the CDR3. J lost 0 bases, V lost 5 bases, and 12 bases had no gene match. The germline gives CDR1 MNHEY, CDR2 SMNVEV (reference sequence).

The chain combines TRBV20-1 with TRBJ2-7; 7 nucleotides match TRBD1. V was clipped by 3 bases and J by 1 base; unmatched bases: 12. The CDR3 has 16 amino acids. CDR1 is DFQATT and CDR2 is SNEGSKA in the germline V gene (reference sequence). The CDR3 nucleotides read TGCAGTGCTAGTTCGGGTAGACAGGGTCGATCCTACGAGCAGTACTTC. Its translation: CSASSGRQGRSYEQYF.

This clonotype was seen only a few times. The chain uses TRBV7-3 and TRBJ2-3; TRBD2 aligns across 12 bases. Per the germline V gene, CDR1 is SGHTA and CDR2 is FQGTGA. The CDR3 sequence is 18 residues long. V shed 2 bases, J shed 0 bases, and the junction held 6 bases outside the gene matches. CDR3 DNA sequence: TGTGCCAGCAGCTTAGGCCTACTAGCGGGGGGAAGCACAGATACGCAGTATTTT. Its translation is CASSLGLLAGGSTDTQYF.

This clonotype was found many times. The chain recombines TRBV5-4 with TRBJ1-4; tentative D call: TRBD1 (5 bases). Trimming stripped 2 bases from V and 1 base from J, with 6 bases between. The length of the CDR3 is 14 residues. The germline V gene encodes CDR1 SGHNT and CDR2 YYREEE (reference sequence). The CDR3 nucleotides read TGTGCCAGCAGCTTTGACAGAACTAATGAAAAACTGTTTTTT. Encoded protein: CASSFDRTNEKLFF.

This clonotype has ten or more counts. The rearrangement links TRBV28 to TRBJ1-5; tentatively, D is TRBD1 (5 bases). The CDR3 is 15 amino acids. The germline V gene encodes CDR1 MDHEN and CDR2 SYDVKM. Trimming took off 7 bases at V and 7 bases at J, with 20 bases between the two ends. CDR3 in amino acids: CASIGADGDGQPQHF. DNA for the CDR3: TGTGCCAGCATTGGGGCCGACGGGGACGGGCAGCCCCAGCATTTT.

The sample holds many counts of this clonotype. The chain links TRBV10-3 to TRBJ2-1; D not resolved. Germline loops: CDR1 ENHRY, CDR2 SYGVKD. Trimming cost V 0 bases and J 0 bases, with 3 bases left between them. The CDR3 sequence is 14 residues long. The CDR3 coding sequence is TGTGCCATCAGTGAGTCGGGCTCCTACAATGAGCAGTTCTTC. Protein product: CAISESGSYNEQFF.